Below, one T cell receptor beta chain is given with its context. Its antigen is unknown. The J segment lost 2 bases and the V segment lost 2 bases, leaving 5 bases of the junction unmatched. The CDR3 sequence is 15 residues long. Germline CDR1 is MDHEN and CDR2 is SYDVKM. TCRdb processed the 5' RACE reads anew with MiXCR; each CDR3 protein has one entry. The data contain some 240,000 distinct CDR3 sequences, 20% to 30% of them seen just once; the ten biggest clones take up less than 0.75%. This sample is drawn from a study of CD8 T cells in ankylosing spondylitis. General observations from the study: A TCR beta motif of eight highly homologous variants appeared characteristic of ankylosing spondylitis blood.

The rearrangement links TRBV28 to TRBJ2-7, with 8 bases lining up with TRBD2. Sequencing was carried out using blood, either unsorted or a sorted T cell fraction (not recorded which). The source is a male donor with ankylosing spondylitis or in good health (not recorded which). This chain's CDR3 is CASSLRRGVTYEQYF. The CDR3 nucleotides are TGTGCCAGCAGTTTAAGGCGGGGGGTAACCTACGAGCAGTACTTC.